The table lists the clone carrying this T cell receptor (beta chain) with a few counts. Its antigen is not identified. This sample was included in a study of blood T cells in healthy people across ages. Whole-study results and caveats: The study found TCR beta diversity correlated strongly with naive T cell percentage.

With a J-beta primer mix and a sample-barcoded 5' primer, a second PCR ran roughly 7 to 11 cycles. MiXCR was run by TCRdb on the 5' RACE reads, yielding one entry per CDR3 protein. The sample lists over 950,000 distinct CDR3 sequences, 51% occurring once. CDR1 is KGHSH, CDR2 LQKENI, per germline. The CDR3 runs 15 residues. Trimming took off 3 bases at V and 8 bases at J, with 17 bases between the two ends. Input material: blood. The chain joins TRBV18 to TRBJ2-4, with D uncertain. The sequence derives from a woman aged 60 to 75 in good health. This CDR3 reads CASSPKGGKKDIQYF. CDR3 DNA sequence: TGTGCCAGCTCACCGAAGGGTGGGAAAAAAGACATTCAGTACTTC. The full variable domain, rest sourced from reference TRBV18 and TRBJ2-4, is NAGVMQNPRHLVRRRGQEARLRCSPMKGHSHVYWYRQLPEEGLKFMVYLQKENIIDESGMPKERFSAEFPKEGPSILRIQQVVRGDSAAYFCASSPKGGKKDIQYFGAGTRLSVL.